The clone carrying this TCR beta chain came up a few times. Relying on iRepertoire HTBI primers and Arm-PCR of CDR3 regions, the team built TCR beta libraries. Using its own MiXCR run on the multiplex PCR reads, TCRdb lists one record per CDR3 protein. This table holds 350,000 to 450,000 distinct CDR3 sequences, 20% found once. Time point described: persistent/refractory GD, antithyroid drugs over 5 years with positive TRAb. The TCR library was prepared using RNA isolated from PBMCs. The trim removed 8 bases at V and 4 bases at J, leaving 7 bases unmatched. This CDR3 has 13 residues. Germline V gene sequence: CDR1 WSHSY, CDR2 SAAADI. These data originate in a study of regulatory T cells in long-lasting Graves disease.

Sequences were derived from peripheral blood mononuclear cells (PBMCs), sampled when the disease was refractory, from a patient treated with antithyroid drugs. The receptor's source is a female donor with Graves disease. The chain employs TRBV10-2 and TRBJ2-7; TRBD1 matches 8 bases. The CDR3 DNA is TGCGCCAGCGACAGGGGTTTGGAGTACGAGCAGTACTTC. This sequence encodes CASDRGLEYEQYF.